Listed here are 22 T cell receptor beta chains from one sample, sequenced in a study of cytomegalovirus exposure and HLA in healthy donors (dated by TCRdb to about 2017). Receptor amplification or capture employed the immunoSEQ multiplex PCR assay. For the multiplex PCR, a mixture combining 60 forward primers for TCR Vbeta segments and 13 reverse primers for TCR Jbeta segments was used. The table was pulled from immuneACCESS by TCRdb, which kept in-frame rearrangements only. Such tables lose some clones; where checked, under half of the loss comes from unresolved V genes, and the rest has no known cause. The sample includes roughly 180,000 clones, with approximately 82% observed a single time. In total, the top ten clones hold 2.1% of the sample. The sequenced material came from PBMCs. These receptors all stem from a woman between 18 and 29 years old in good health and CMV-seropositive.

The rearrangement joins TRBV4-2 to TRBJ2-5, with 9 nucleotides matching TRBD1. CDR3 length: 15 residues. Germline CDR1 and CDR2: LGHNA and YNFKEQ. The V and J ends lost 1 base and 5 bases, in that order; junction bases with no gene match: 5. CDR3 region: CASSQGGQGAETQYF. The CDR3 DNA follows: TGTGCCAGCAGCCAAGGGGGACAGGGCGCCGAGACCCAGTACTTC.

The chain carries TRBV7-2 and TRBJ2-5; 8 nucleotides line up with TRBD2. Trimming cost V 5 bases and J 4 bases; bases outside gene matches: 6. From germline, CDR1 is SGHTA and CDR2 FQGNSA. The length of the CDR3 is 14 residues. CDR3 nucleotide sequence: TGTGCCAGCAGCGCCGGACTAGCCGGAGAGACCCAGTACTTC. It encodes CASSAGLAGETQYF.

A remark on this clone: Other DNA sequences from this sample encode an identical CDR3 as well. The chain employs TRBV11-3 and TRBJ2-3, with TRBD1 identical over 7 bases. Per germline, CDR1 SGHNT and CDR2 YENEEA. The CDR3 totals 14 residues. Unmatched junction bases numbered 2, after V lost 1 base and J lost 4 bases. The CDR3 bases are TGTGCCAGCAGCTTAGGAGGGGGCGCAGATACGCAGTATTTT. It codes for CASSLGGGADTQYF. Looking up the rest from reference TRBV11-3 and TRBJ2-3 gives the full variable domain: EAGVVQSPRYKIIEKKQPVAFWCNPISGHNTLYWYLQNLGQGPELLIRYENEEAVDDSQLPKDRFSAERLKGVDSTLKIQPAELGDSAVYLCASSLGGGADTQYFGPGTRLTVL.

A single count supports this clone. The V call is TRBV28, the J call TRBJ1-2, with 9 bases identical to TRBD1. This CDR3 is built from 15 residues. The V gene end was trimmed by 5 bases and the J gene end by 8 bases; junction bases not matched to a gene: 12. CDR1 MDHEN and CDR2 SYDVKM come from the germline V gene. CDR3 in amino acids: CASSPATGGAGGYTF. The CDR3 DNA reads as TGTGCCAGCAGTCCGGCAACAGGGGGCGCAGGGGGCTACACCTTC.

The gene calls are TRBV5-1 and TRBJ1-1; tentative D call: TRBD1 (6 bases). The CDR3 is 16 residues long. The germline gives CDR1 SGHRS, CDR2 YFSETQ. With 4 bases removed from V and 2 bases from J, the gap between germline ends came to 18 bases. For the CDR3, the DNA is TGCGCCAGCAGCCCGGACAGTTTCCGGACAAACACTGAAGCTTTCTTT. This sequence encodes CASSPDSFRTNTEAFF.

This clone was seen only a few times. The V call is TRBV19, the J call TRBJ1-1; D gene unclear. This CDR3 contains 17 residues. Trimming pared 5 bases from V and 0 bases from J, leaving 19 bases between. Germline CDR1 reads LNHDA; CDR2 reads SQIVND (reference sequence). CDR3 nucleotide sequence: TGTGCCAGTAGTGTCCCGACCACGCGGAGCGTGAACACTGAAGCTTTCTTT. Residues: CASSVPTTRSVNTEAFF. Drawing the rest from reference TRBV19 and TRBJ1-1, the complete variable domain is DGGITQSPKYLFRKEGQNVTLSCEQNLNHDAMYWYRQDPGQGLRLIYYSQIVNDFQKGDIAEGYSVSREKKESFPLTVTSAQKNPTAFYLCASSVPTTRSVNTEAFFGQGTRLTVV.

V is TRBV5-4 and J is TRBJ1-1; 11 nucleotides match TRBD1. CDR1 SGHNT and CDR2 YYREEE come from the germline V gene (reference sequence). V lost 0 bases, J lost 4 bases, and 2 bases stayed unmatched. This CDR3 spans 15 amino acids. The CDR3 loop reads CASSLAGTGGTEAFF. The CDR3 DNA reads TGTGCCAGCAGCTTGGCCGGGACAGGGGGCACTGAAGCTTTCTTT.

Concerning this clone itself: The junction departs from germline at one end; a sequencing error may be responsible. The chain recombines TRBV7-7 with TRBJ1-4, with D unclear. CDR1 SSHAT and CDR2 FNYEAQ come from the germline V gene (reference sequence). The CDR3 has 13 residues. The CDR3 loop reads CASSDRTGEKLFF. The CDR3 DNA sequence: TGTGCTAGCAGCGATCGAACGGGTGAAAAACTGTTTTTT.

This chain joins TRBV6-4 and TRBJ2-3; 12 nucleotides align to TRBD2. V shed 3 bases and J 7 bases; nucleotides not matched to a gene: 5. Germline CDR1 MRHNA, CDR2 SNTAGT. The CDR3 is 15 amino acids. The CDR3 region has the DNA TGTGCCAGCAGTGATTCTAGCGGGGGGGCCAATACGCAGTATTTT. This translates into CASSDSSGGANTQYF.

This rearrangement joins TRBV19 to TRBJ1-6; 8 bases are shared with TRBD1. Per the germline V gene, CDR1 is LNHDA and CDR2 is SQIVND (reference sequence). J was trimmed by 7 bases and V by 5 bases; bases with no gene match: 4. CDR3 length: 14 residues. CDR3 DNA: TGTGCCAGTAGTCCCAGACAGGGGAATTCACCCCTCCACTTT. Translating gives CASSPRQGNSPLHF.

J is TRBJ1-3 and V is TRBV10-3; tentative D call: TRBD1 (5 bases). Trimming took off 10 bases at V and 0 bases at J, with 13 bases between the two ends. The germline gives CDR1 ENHRY, CDR2 SYGVKD. The CDR3 spans 14 residues. Here the CDR3 DNA reads TGTGCCACCGCGAAAGGGGCCTCTGGAAACACCATATATTTT. Amino acid sequence: CATAKGASGNTIYF.

This rearrangement joins TRBV18 to TRBJ2-7; 12 bases align to TRBD2. Germline CDR1 and CDR2: KGHSH and LQKENI. The trim removed 0 bases at V and 5 bases at J, leaving 8 bases unmatched. The CDR3 covers 17 residues. The DNA for the CDR3 is TGTGCCAGCTCACCACCGTCGTGGACTAGCGGGATCCACGAGCAGTACTTC. The encoded protein is CASSPPSWTSGIHEQYF.

The V call is TRBV7-2, the J call TRBJ2-5; weak D call: TRBD2 (6 bases). Germline V gene data show CDR1 as SGHTA and CDR2 as FQGNSA. This CDR3 contains 17 residues. V gave up 5 bases and J gave up 4 bases, with 23 bases separating them. CDR3: CASSPRLRVGGGETQYF. Here the CDR3 DNA reads TGTGCCAGCAGCCCCCGACTAAGAGTGGGAGGCGGAGAGACCCAGTACTTC.

The sample holds one count of this clone. V gene TRBV28 combines with J gene TRBJ1-1; D ambiguous. Deletions cut 6 bases from V and 4 bases from J, with 9 bases between. Germline assignment: CDR1 MDHEN and CDR2 SYDVKM. The CDR3 loop spans 12 amino acids. The CDR3 DNA reads as TGTGCCAGCAGCGTTACTCCCACTGAAGCTTTCTTT. Translation gives CASSVTPTEAFF.

V gene TRBV7-9 combines with J gene TRBJ1-2, with a possible D match to TRBD1 (5 bases). CDR3 size: 12 residues. Germline CDR1 SEHNR, CDR2 FQNEAQ (reference sequence). Trimming stripped 0 bases from V and 9 bases from J, with 8 bases between. The DNA for the CDR3 is TGTGCCAGCAGCTTAGCTGGACAACGCTACACCTTC. Its translation is CASSLAGQRYTF.

The genes are TRBV6-5 and TRBJ2-5, with D possibly TRBD1 on 5 matching bases. V was pared by 0 bases and J by 1 base, with 6 bases between. The CDR3 has 14 residues. CDR1 and CDR2 (germline): MNHEY, SVGAGI. The CDR3 reads CASSYSTAQETQYF. Here the CDR3 DNA reads TGTGCCAGCAGTTACTCGACAGCCCAAGAGACCCAGTACTTC.

The rearrangement uses TRBV6-6 and TRBJ1-1; maybe TRBD1 (5 bases). Germline CDR1 is MNHNY and CDR2 is SVGAGI (reference sequence). This CDR3 contains 13 residues. Trimming left V 8 bases short and J 5 bases short, with 15 bases between. CDR3 loop: CASCEAKGTEAFF. CDR3 nucleotides: TGTGCCAGCTGTGAGGCAAAGGGGACTGAAGCTTTCTTT.

As to this clone: Since no conserved phenylalanine or tryptophan closes the CDR3, a read error is the likely cause. The chain uses TRBV4-3 and TRBJ2-4, with 7 bases matching TRBD1. Germline V CDR1 and CDR2: LGHNA, YSLEER. The CDR3 has 13 residues. V lost 3 bases and J lost 6; bases outside the gene matches: 2. The CDR3 sequence is CASSQNRGNIQYL. The CDR3 DNA follows: TGCGCCAGCAGCCAGAACAGGGGAAACATTCAGTACCTC.

This chain joins TRBV4-2 and TRBJ2-5; D is uncertain. This CDR3 is built from 14 residues. Germline V gene lookup returns CDR1 LGHNA and CDR2 YNFKEQ. The V end lost 1 base, the J end lost 7 bases, and 13 bases lay between the germline ends. CDR3 sequence (DNA): TGTGCCAGCAGCCAAGGCGTTAGTTCGTTGACCCAGTACTTC. It is translated as CASSQGVSSLTQYF.

The chain combines TRBV11-3 with TRBJ1-1, with D uncertain. Looked up from germline, CDR1 is SGHNT and CDR2 is YENEEA. V shed 1 base and J shed 1 base, with 7 bases lying between them. The CDR3 length is 14 residues. CDR3 in amino acids: CASSLGGRNTEAFF. DNA of the CDR3: TGTGCCAGCAGCTTAGGCGGGAGGAACACTGAAGCTTTCTTT.

The chain couples TRBV15 to TRBJ1-2, with 9 bases that match TRBD1. V lost 1 base, J lost 7 bases, and 4 bases stayed unmatched. This CDR3 comprises 14 residues. Germline values: CDR1 LNHNV, CDR2 YYDKDF (reference sequence). CDR3 nucleotides: TGTGCCACCAGCAGAGGACAGGGGGAGGCTGGCTACACCTTC. Translation: CATSRGQGEAGYTF.

This sequence joins TRBV5-6 and TRBJ2-7, with 7 nucleotides matching TRBD1. Germline V gene lookup returns CDR1 SGHDT and CDR2 YYEEEE. The CDR3 totals 14 residues. V shed 0 bases and J 3 bases; nucleotides not matched to a gene: 3. DNA for the CDR3: TGTGCCAGCAGCTTGGGGGCAGGGGGCTACGAGCAGTACGTC. Amino acids: CASSLGAGGYEQYV.